This T cell receptor (beta chain) was found in a study of T cells after yellow fever vaccination. This clonotype was detected ten times or more. From the 5' RACE reads, TCRdb called clonotypes with MiXCR, one entry per CDR3 protein. This sample carries some 260,000 distinct CDR3 sequences, about 5.2% of them seen once, and the ten largest clones take 2.5% to 4%. This sample comprised CD4+ T cells sorted from PBMCs, obtained on the day of the yellow fever booster vaccination. The receptor's source is a man between 18 and 35 years old who received the YFV17D yellow fever vaccine.

CDR3 in DNA: TGTGCCAGCAGTGTCGCTGGGTCCACCGGGGAGCTGTTTTTT. Its translation is CASSVAGSTGELFF. The chain is built from TRBV12-3 or TRBV12-4 and TRBJ2-2; D not resolved. This CDR3 has 14 residues. Trimming stripped 5 bases from V and 4 bases from J, with 11 bases between.